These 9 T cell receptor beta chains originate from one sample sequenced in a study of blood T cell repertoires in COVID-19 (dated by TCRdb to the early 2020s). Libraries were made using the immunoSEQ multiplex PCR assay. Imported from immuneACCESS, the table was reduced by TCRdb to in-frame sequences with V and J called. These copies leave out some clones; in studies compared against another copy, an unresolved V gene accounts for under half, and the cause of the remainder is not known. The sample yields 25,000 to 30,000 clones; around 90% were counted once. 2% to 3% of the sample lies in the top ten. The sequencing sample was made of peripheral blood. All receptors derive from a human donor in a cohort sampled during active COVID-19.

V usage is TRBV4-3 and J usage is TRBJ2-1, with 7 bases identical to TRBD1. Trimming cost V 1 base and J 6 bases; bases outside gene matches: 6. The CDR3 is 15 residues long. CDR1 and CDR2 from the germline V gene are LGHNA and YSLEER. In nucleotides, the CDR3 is TGCGCCAGCAGCCAAGGAAGGGGGCGGATCAATGAGCAGTTCTTC. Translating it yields CASSQGRGRINEQFF.

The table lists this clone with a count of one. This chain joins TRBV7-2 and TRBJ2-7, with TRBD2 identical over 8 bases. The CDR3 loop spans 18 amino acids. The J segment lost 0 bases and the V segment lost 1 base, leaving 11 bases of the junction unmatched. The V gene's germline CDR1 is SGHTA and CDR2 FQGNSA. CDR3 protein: CASSLGFGRGASSYEQYF. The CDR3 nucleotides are TGTGCCAGCAGCTTAGGGTTTGGGCGGGGGGCTTCCTCCTACGAGCAGTACTTC.

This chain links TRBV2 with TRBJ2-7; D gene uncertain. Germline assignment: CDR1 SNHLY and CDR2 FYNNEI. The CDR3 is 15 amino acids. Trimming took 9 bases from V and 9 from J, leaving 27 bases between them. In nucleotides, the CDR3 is TGTGCCAGTTTCCCGGGTCCCCTAATCTACGAGTGGCAGTACTTC. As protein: CASFPGPLIYEWQYF.

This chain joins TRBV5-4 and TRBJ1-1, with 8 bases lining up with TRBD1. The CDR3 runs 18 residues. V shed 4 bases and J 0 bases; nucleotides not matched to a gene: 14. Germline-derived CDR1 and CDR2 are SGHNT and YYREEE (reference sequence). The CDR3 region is CASSVKLTGAKMNTEAFF. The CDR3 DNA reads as TGTGCCAGCAGCGTCAAGCTGACAGGGGCCAAAATGAACACTGAAGCTTTCTTT.

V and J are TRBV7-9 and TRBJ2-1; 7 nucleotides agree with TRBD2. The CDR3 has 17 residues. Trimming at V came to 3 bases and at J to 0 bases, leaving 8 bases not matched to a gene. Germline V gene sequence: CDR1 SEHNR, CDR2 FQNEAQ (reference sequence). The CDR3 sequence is CASSFRAGESSYNEQFF. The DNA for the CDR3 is TGTGCCAGCAGCTTTAGGGCGGGGGAAAGCTCCTACAATGAGCAGTTCTTC.

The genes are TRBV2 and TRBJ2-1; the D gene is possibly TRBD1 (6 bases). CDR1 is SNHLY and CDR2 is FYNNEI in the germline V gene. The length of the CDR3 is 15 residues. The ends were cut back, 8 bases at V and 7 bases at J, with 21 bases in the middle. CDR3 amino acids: CASRIRDTTGNEQFF. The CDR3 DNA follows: TGTGCCAGCCGAATCCGGGACACCACGGGTAATGAGCAGTTCTTC.

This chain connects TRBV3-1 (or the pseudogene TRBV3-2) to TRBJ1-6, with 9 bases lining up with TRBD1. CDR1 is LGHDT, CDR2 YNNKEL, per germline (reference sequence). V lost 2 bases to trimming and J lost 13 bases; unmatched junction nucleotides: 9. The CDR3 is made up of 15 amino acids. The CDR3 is CASSQLGQGMRPLHF. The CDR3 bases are TGTGCCAGCAGCCAATTGGGACAGGGAATGCGGCCCCTCCACTTT.

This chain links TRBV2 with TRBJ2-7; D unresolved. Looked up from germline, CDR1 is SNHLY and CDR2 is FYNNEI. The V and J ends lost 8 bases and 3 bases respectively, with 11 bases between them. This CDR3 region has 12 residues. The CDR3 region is CASGDRSYEQYF. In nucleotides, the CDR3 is TGTGCCAGCGGAGATAGGAGCTACGAGCAGTACTTC.

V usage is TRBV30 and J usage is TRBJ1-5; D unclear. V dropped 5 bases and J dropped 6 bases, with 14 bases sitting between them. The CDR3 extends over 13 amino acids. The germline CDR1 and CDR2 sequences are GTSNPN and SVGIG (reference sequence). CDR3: CAWGFGGSQPQHF. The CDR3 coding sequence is TGTGCCTGGGGATTCGGCGGGAGTCAGCCCCAGCATTTT.